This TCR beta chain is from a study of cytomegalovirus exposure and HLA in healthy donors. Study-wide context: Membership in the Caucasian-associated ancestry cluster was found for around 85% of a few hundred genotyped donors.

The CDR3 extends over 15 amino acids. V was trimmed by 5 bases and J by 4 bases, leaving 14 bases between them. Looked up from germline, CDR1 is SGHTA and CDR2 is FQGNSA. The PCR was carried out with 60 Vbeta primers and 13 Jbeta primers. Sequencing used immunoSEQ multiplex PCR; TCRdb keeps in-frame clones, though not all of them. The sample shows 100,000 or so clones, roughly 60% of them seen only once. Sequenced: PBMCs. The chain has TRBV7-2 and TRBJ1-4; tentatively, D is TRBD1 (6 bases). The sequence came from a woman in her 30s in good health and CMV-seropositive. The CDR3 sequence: CASSPGAMVNEKLFF. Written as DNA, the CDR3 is TGTGCCAGCAGCCCAGGGGCCATGGTTAATGAAAAACTGTTTTTT.